A selection of T cell receptor beta chains follows, all from one sample in a study of Graves' ophthalmopathy and Graves' hyperthyroidism. TCRdb independently ran MiXCR on the multiplex PCR reads; one entry per CDR3 protein. The sample shows hundreds of thousands of distinct CDR3 sequences, roughly 21% of them seen only once. Sequenced material: peripheral blood. All receptors derive from a woman younger than 30 with stable Graves' hyperthyroidism. The CDR3 runs from the conserved cysteine through the conserved F or W. The D gene is left open where the match is weak. Clone size appears in some rows only: once, few, many, or a class for an expanded clone.

>TRBJ2-3|.|TRBV30|many
TGTGCCTGGAGTCCTCGTGGTGCAGATACGCAGTATTTT
CAWSPRGADTQYF
>TRBJ1-1|TRBD1|TRBV7-9|.
TGTGCCAGCATCCGGGCAGGGGGCTACACTGAAGCTTTCTTT
CASIRAGGYTEAFF
>TRBJ2-7|.|TRBV29-1|many
TGCAGCGTTGAGCAGGACGGATACGAGCAGTACTTC
CSVEQDGYEQYF
>TRBJ1-3|.|TRBV30|few
TGTGCCTGGAAAGGTCGAGGAGGGGCTTGGGGAAACACCATATATTTT
CAWKGRGGAWGNTIYF
>TRBJ2-5|.|TRBV6-2/TRBV6-3|.
TGTGCCAGCAGTTACAGGGAGTCGGAGACCCAGTACTTC
CASSYRESETQYF
>TRBJ2-5|.|TRBV7-2|many
TGTGCCAGCAGCGAGAAGTATAAAGCCCCCCAAGAGACCCAGTACTTC
CASSEKYKAPQETQYF
>TRBJ1-1|.|TRBV24-1|many
TGTGCCACCAGCGCTGGAGGCGGCACTGAAGCTTTCTTT
CATSAGGGTEAFF
>TRBJ1-1|.|TRBV9|many
TGTGCCAGCAGCCCGCGAGAGGAGACATACACTGAAGCTTTCTTT
CASSPREETYTEAFF
>TRBJ2-7|.|TRBV2|many
TGTGCCAGCAGGCTAGGCTCACGGGAGCAGTACTTC
CASRLGSREQYF
>TRBJ1-1|TRBD1|TRBV20-1|few
TGCAGTGCCTTAGGACAGGGAGGGACTGAAGCTTTCTTT
CSALGQGGTEAFF
>TRBJ1-1|.|TRBV7-9|many
TGTGCCAGCAGCCGGGCAGACACTGAAGCTTTCTTT
CASSRADTEAFF
>TRBJ2-7|.|TRBV19|many
TGTGCCAGTAGCGGGACTTCCCCCTCAAGCTACGAGCAGTACTTC
CASSGTSPSSYEQYF
>TRBJ1-1|.|TRBV12-3/TRBV12-4|once
TGTGCCAGCAGTTCGTCCCGGGCTTTCTTT
CASSSSRAFF
>TRBJ2-5|TRBD2|TRBV5-1|many
TGCGCCAGCAGCTTGGGCAGCGGGAGGGCCCGAGAGACCCAGTACTTC
CASSLGSGRARETQYF
>TRBJ2-2|.|TRBV20-1|many
TGCAGTGCTAGTGTGGACGGTACCGGGGAGCTGTTTTTT
CSASVDGTGELFF
>TRBJ2-6|.|TRBV11-2|many
TGTGCCAGCAGCTTAAGTCAGAACTCTGGGGCCAACGTCCTGACTTTC
CASSLSQNSGANVLTF
>TRBJ2-7|TRBD2|TRBV11-2|many
TGTGCCAGCAGCTTTCGACTAGCAGCCTACGAGCAGTACTTC
CASSFRLAAYEQYF
>TRBJ2-5|.|TRBV7-9|many
TGTGCCAGCAGCCTCACCCGGGACCCCCAAGAGACCCAGTACTTC
CASSLTRDPQETQYF
>TRBJ2-7|.|TRBV28|.
TGTGCCAGCAGTTTATTTCGGGGGTCGGGTTATGCCTACGAGCAGTACTTC
CASSLFRGSGYAYEQYF
>TRBJ2-5|.|TRBV6-1|.
TGTGCCAGCACTGGGAACCTTAACGAAGAGACCCAGTACTTC
CASTGNLNEETQYF
>TRBJ1-5|.|TRBV15|many
TGTGCCACCAGCAGCCCAGACTCGAACAATCAGCCCCAGCATTTT
CATSSPDSNNQPQHF
>TRBJ2-7|TRBD2|TRBV6-1|many
TGTGCCAGCAGGGACTTGTTGACTAGCGACCGCGAGCAGTACTTC
CASRDLLTSDREQYF
>TRBJ2-5|.|TRBV12-3/TRBV12-4|many
TGTGCCAGCAGGAGCGGGTCGCAAGAGACCCAGTACTTC
CASRSGSQETQYF
>TRBJ1-5|TRBD1|TRBV28|.
TGTGCCAGCAGGCAACAGGGGATAAGCAATCAGCCCCAGCATTTT
CASRQQGISNQPQHF
>TRBJ2-7|.|TRBV2|once
TGTGCCAGCAGTGCTACCGGGACGTTATTCGCAAACCATAACTACGAGCAGTACTTC
CASSATGTLFANHNYEQYF
>TRBJ1-1|TRBD1|TRBV11-2|many
TGTGCCAGCAGCCAAAGACAGGGGAACACTGAAGCTTTCTTT
CASSQRQGNTEAFF
>TRBJ1-5|.|TRBV2|many
TGTGCCAGCAGGGCCGGTAGCAATCAGCCCCAGCATTTT
CASRAGSNQPQHF
>TRBJ2-7|TRBD2|TRBV2|many
TGTGCCAGCATCCAGGGGACTAGCGGGGGCGAGCAGTACTTC
CASIQGTSGGEQYF